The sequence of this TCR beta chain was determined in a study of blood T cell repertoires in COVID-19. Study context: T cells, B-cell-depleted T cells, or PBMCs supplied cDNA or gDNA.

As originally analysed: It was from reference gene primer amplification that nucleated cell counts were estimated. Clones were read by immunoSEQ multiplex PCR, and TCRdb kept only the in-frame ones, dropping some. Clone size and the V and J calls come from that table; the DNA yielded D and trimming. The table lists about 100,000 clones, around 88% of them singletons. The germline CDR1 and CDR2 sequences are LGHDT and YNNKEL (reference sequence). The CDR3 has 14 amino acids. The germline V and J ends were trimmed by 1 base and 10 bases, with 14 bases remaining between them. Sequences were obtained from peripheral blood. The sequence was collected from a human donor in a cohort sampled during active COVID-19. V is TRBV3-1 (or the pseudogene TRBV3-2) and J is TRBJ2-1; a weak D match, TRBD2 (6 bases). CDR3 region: CASSQGLKTREQFF. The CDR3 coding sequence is TGTGCCAGCAGCCAAGGTCTTAAGACTAGAGAGCAGTTCTTC.